This T cell receptor beta chain was profiled in a study of blood T cell repertoires in COVID-19. Study details: Samples of COVID-19 (acute and convalescent) were obtained from the United States, Italy and Spain.

TCRdb's copy holds only in-frame clones and misses some; the assay was immunoSEQ multiplex PCR. The sample yields 400,000 to 450,000 clones, approximately 91% seen once. Germline CDR1 reads LNHDA; CDR2 reads SQIVND (reference sequence). CDR3 size: 16 residues. The V end was cut by 5 bases, the J end by 0 bases, with 13 bases between. Seattle cases were enrolled at active infection and followed longitudinally. The chain couples TRBV19 to TRBJ1-4, with D possibly TRBD1 on 5 matching bases. Sequenced: peripheral blood. This receptor was identified in a woman aged 40 to 50 with COVID-19, enrolled during active disease. CDR3 sequence reads: CASSGRRESTNEKLFF. In DNA form, the CDR3 reads TGTGCCAGTAGTGGCCGCAGGGAATCAACTAATGAAAAACTGTTTTTT.